This TCR beta chain comes out of a study of identical twins. This clonotype has at least ten counts. The junction departs from the called germline gene at one end, perhaps through a read error. A universal primer site was added by template switching, and unique molecular identifiers were carried by the cDNA. TCRdb re-analysed the 5' RACE reads in MiXCR, keeping a single row per CDR3 protein. The table includes about 690,000 distinct CDR3 sequences, approximately 6.1% detected once. The CDR3 covers 14 residues. Germline lookup yields CDR1 SGHRS and CDR2 YFSETQ. The sequenced material came from naive T cells sorted from blood. The chain has TRBV5-1 and TRBJ2-5, with D maybe TRBD1 (6 bases). The sequence derives from a man aged 18 to 35 in good health. The CDR3 DNA reads TGTGCCAGCAGCTCCGGACAGACACAAGAGACCCAGTACTTC. It encodes CASSSGQTQETQYF.